The next 30 T cell receptor beta chains were all read from a single sample in a study of OX40 agonist ivuxolimab in advanced cancers. Clones were sequenced by immunoSEQ multiplex PCR, and TCRdb holds only the in-frame ones, with some missing. The sample contains tens of thousands of clones, roughly 90% of which appear only once. The source material was CD4+ or CD8+ T cells sorted from blood, sampled in a trial of the OX40 agonist ivuxolimab. Receptors were obtained from an adult with an advanced solid tumor such as melanoma, head and neck, liver or kidney cancer.

V and J are TRBV6-1 and TRBJ2-7; D possibly corresponds to TRBD1 (7 bases). Germline lookup yields CDR1 MNHNS and CDR2 SASEGT. The CDR3 has 15 residues. The V gene lost 6 bases and the J gene lost 3 bases, with 18 bases spanning the gap. CDR3 in amino acids: CASREGPGQSYEQYF. The CDR3 DNA is TGTGCCAGCAGGGAGGGACCGGGACAGAGCTACGAGCAGTACTTC.

For this clone: The identical CDR3 is also encoded by other nucleotide sequences in the sample. The chain combines TRBV7-9 with TRBJ2-7; perhaps TRBD2 as D (5 bases). With 4 bases removed from V and 3 bases from J, the gap between germline ends came to 7 bases. The CDR3 runs to 12 residues. In germline, CDR1 is SEHNR, CDR2 FQNEAQ (reference sequence). Here the CDR3 reads CASSSGDYEQYF. The CDR3 DNA reads as TGTGCCAGCAGCTCCGGGGACTACGAGCAGTACTTC.

The sample holds one count of this clone. Written as DNA, the CDR3 is TGTGCCAGTAGTAAGGAGTGGACTGGAAACACCATATATTTT. Translated, it gives CASSKEWTGNTIYF. The gene calls are TRBV19 and TRBJ1-3; no clear D gene. Germline V gene lookup returns CDR1 LNHDA and CDR2 SQIVND (reference sequence). The CDR3 covers 14 residues. The V end lost 4 bases, the J end lost 2 bases, and 9 bases lay between the germline ends.

This chain links TRBV15 with TRBJ2-3; 9 nucleotides agree with TRBD1. V lost 4 bases to trimming and J lost 3 bases; unmatched junction nucleotides: 2. The CDR3 covers 14 residues. The germline gives CDR1 LNHNV, CDR2 YYDKDF (reference sequence). This chain's CDR3 is CATSNRGRTDTQYF. DNA for the CDR3: TGTGCCACCAGCAACAGGGGGCGTACAGATACGCAGTATTTT. Based on the CDR3 plus reference TRBV15 and TRBJ2-3, the full variable domain is DAMVIQNPRYQVTQFGKPVTLSCSQTLNHNVMYWYQQKSSQAPKLLFHYYDKDFNNEADTPDNFQSRRPNTSFCFLDIRSPGLGDTAMYLCATSNRGRTDTQYFGPGTRLTVL.

This chain uses TRBV7-3 with TRBJ2-2; 8 bases map to TRBD1. CDR3 size: 14 residues. The ends lost 5 bases at V and 7 bases at J; junction bases unmatched: 6. Germline-derived CDR1 and CDR2 are SGHTA and FQGTGA. CDR3 loop: CASSRQGKIGELFF. The CDR3 coding sequence is TGTGCCAGCAGCAGACAGGGGAAGATCGGGGAGCTGTTTTTT. Full variable domain (missing parts from reference TRBV7-3 and TRBJ2-2): GAGVSQTPSNKVTEKGKYVELRCDPISGHTALYWYRQSLGQGPEFLIYFQGTGAADDSGLPNDRFFAVRPEGSVSTLKIQRTERGDSAVYLCASSRQGKIGELFFGEGSRLTVL.

The chain joins TRBV6-6 to TRBJ1-4, with 7 bases aligning to TRBD1. This CDR3 is built from 15 residues. Per germline, CDR1 MNHNY and CDR2 SVGAGI (reference sequence). The trim removed 0 bases at V and 8 bases at J, leaving 6 bases unmatched. The chain's CDR3 is CASSYSGRGREKLFF. The CDR3 DNA reads as TGTGCCAGCAGTTACTCGGGCAGGGGGAGGGAAAAACTGTTTTTT.

This clone has only one observation. This sequence joins TRBV5-1 and TRBJ2-3; the match to TRBD1 covers 8 bases. The V and J ends lost 0 bases and 5 bases, in that order; junction bases with no gene match: 8. CDR3 length: 16 residues. Per germline, CDR1 SGHRS and CDR2 YFSETQ. The CDR3 is CASSLGTGQGIDTQYF. The DNA of the CDR3 is TGCGCCAGCAGCTTGGGGACAGGGCAAGGGATAGATACGCAGTATTTT.

The chain uses TRBV15 and TRBJ1-2; D gene unclear. V was clipped by 0 bases and J by 8 bases, with 13 bases between them. CDR3 length equals 14 residues. Per germline, CDR1 LNHNV and CDR2 YYDKDF (reference sequence). The DNA of the CDR3 is TGTGCCACCAGCAGAGATCCCTTGTCAACGGGCTACACCTTC. Its translation: CATSRDPLSTGYTF.

V and J are TRBV10-3 and TRBJ2-1, with TRBD2 matching 13 bases. CDR3 length: 17 amino acids. Germline trimming cut 1 base from V and 6 bases from J; bases unmatched to any gene: 6. Germline V gives CDR1 ENHRY, CDR2 SYGVKD. The CDR3 protein is CAISELTSGRAANEQFF. CDR3 nucleotide sequence: TGTGCCATCAGTGAGTTAACTAGCGGGAGGGCAGCCAATGAGCAGTTCTTC.

J is TRBJ2-5 and V is TRBV10-3, with TRBD2 matching 8 bases. V trimming: 2 bases; J trimming: 2 bases; junction bases outside the gene matches: 7. CDR1 ENHRY and CDR2 SYGVKD come from the germline V gene. The CDR3 totals 16 residues. The CDR3 region is CAISETSGGKQETQYF. The CDR3 DNA sequence: TGTGCCATCAGTGAGACCAGCGGGGGCAAGCAAGAGACCCAGTACTTC.

The chain employs TRBV6-6 and TRBJ2-7, with no clear D. The CDR3 covers 12 residues. V was trimmed by 2 bases and J by 2 bases, leaving 4 bases between them. CDR1 and CDR2 from the germline V gene are MNHNY and SVGAGI (reference sequence). CDR3 in amino acids: CASSYHPYEQYF. The CDR3 coding sequence is TGTGCCAGCAGTTACCACCCCTACGAGCAGTACTTC.

The V and J genes are TRBV11-2 and TRBJ2-1; 8 nucleotides match TRBD2. V shed 5 bases, J shed 2 bases, and the junction held 8 bases outside the gene matches. This CDR3 region has 16 residues. CDR1 is SGHAT and CDR2 is FQNNGV in the germline V gene. The CDR3 sequence: CASSIRTSIPYNEQFF. CDR3 bases: TGTGCCAGCAGCATCCGGACTAGCATCCCCTACAATGAGCAGTTCTTC.

This chain uses TRBV9 with TRBJ2-3, with 11 bases that match TRBD2. Germline-derived CDR1 and CDR2 are SGDLS and YYNGEE. The J segment lost 11 bases and the V segment lost 4 bases, leaving 12 bases of the junction unmatched. This CDR3 has 15 amino acids. CDR3 sequence (DNA): TGTGCCAGCAGCCCAGGGACTAGCGGAGGGGCCGGGCAGTATTTT. Encoded protein: CASSPGTSGGAGQYF.

The chain employs TRBV7-2 and TRBJ1-1; 7 bases match TRBD1. V lost 2 bases to trimming and J lost 9 bases; unmatched junction nucleotides: 6. CDR1 is SGHTA, CDR2 FQGNSA, per germline. CDR3 length equals 13 residues. The CDR3 region has the DNA TGTGCCAGCAGCTTAATTGACAGGGCCAAAGCTTTCTTT. Translating it yields CASSLIDRAKAFF.

The chain has TRBV6-1 and TRBJ2-5, with D unclear. The J call may be wrong; the DNA end is better matched by TRBJ2-7. There are 11 residues in the CDR3. Germline CDR1 MNHNS, CDR2 SASEGT. The CDR3 loop is CASSETYEQYF. For the CDR3, the DNA is TGTGCCAGCAGTGAAACCTACGAGCAGTACTTC.

This chain uses TRBV7-9 with TRBJ1-2, with a possible D match to TRBD1 (6 bases). The CDR3 length is 19 residues. V gave up 0 bases and J gave up 3 bases, with 23 bases separating them. Germline V gives CDR1 SEHNR, CDR2 FQNEAQ (reference sequence). The CDR3 DNA reads as TGTGCCAGCAGCTTAGCGATCGAGGCGTTTGGGGGCTTGGACTATGGCTACACCTTC. As protein: CASSLAIEAFGGLDYGYTF.

The chain links TRBV5-1 to TRBJ2-1; 7 bases align to TRBD2. CDR1 and CDR2 (germline): SGHRS, YFSETQ. V was pared by 7 bases and J by 4 bases, with 11 bases of the junction left unmatched. This CDR3 spans 15 amino acids. The CDR3 protein is CASGDGGGSYNEQFF. CDR3 coding DNA: TGCGCCAGCGGGGACGGCGGGGGATCTTACAATGAGCAGTTCTTC. The variable domain in full, with the rest retrieved from reference TRBV5-1 and TRBJ2-1, is KAGVTQTPRYLIKTRGQQVTLSCSPISGHRSVSWYQQTPGQGLQFLFEYFSETQRNKGNFPGRFSGRQFSNSRSEMNVSTLELGDSALYLCASGDGGGSYNEQFFGPGTRLTVL.

This chain connects TRBV4-2 to TRBJ2-7; TRBD1 matches 7 bases. CDR1 and CDR2 from the germline V gene are LGHNA and YNFKEQ. This CDR3 spans 14 amino acids. The V segment lost 4 bases and the J segment 2 bases; nucleotides outside the gene matches: 5. CDR3 nucleotide sequence: TGTGCCAGCAGCCCAATGGGACAGACCTACGAGCAGTACTTC. Residues: CASSPMGQTYEQYF.

The chain couples TRBV28 to TRBJ2-3; no firm D call. V was trimmed by 7 bases and J by 0 bases, leaving 14 bases between them. Germline CDR1 is MDHEN and CDR2 is SYDVKM. The CDR3 covers 15 residues. CDR3 loop: CASKNEVPSTDTQYF. The CDR3 nucleotides read TGTGCCAGCAAAAATGAGGTCCCTAGCACAGATACGCAGTATTTT. The whole variable domain, filled in from reference TRBV28 and TRBJ2-3, reads DVKVTQSSRYLVKRTGEKVFLECVQDMDHENMFWYRQDPGLGLRLIYFSYDVKMKEKGDIPEGYSVSREKKERFSLILESASTNQTSMYLCASKNEVPSTDTQYFGPGTRLTVL.

The V and J genes are TRBV10-2 and TRBJ2-7, with D tentatively TRBD2 (6 bases). Trimming left V 5 bases short and J 10 bases short, with 12 bases between. The CDR3 runs 11 residues. The germline CDR1 and CDR2 sequences are WSHSY and SAAADI. This CDR3 is CASSSGTSQYF. CDR3 bases: TGCGCCAGCAGTTCCGGGACTTCCCAGTACTTC.

This chain connects TRBV5-1 to TRBJ2-7; 8 positions match TRBD1. This CDR3 has 14 amino acids. Germline CDR1 reads SGHRS; CDR2 reads YFSETQ. V was pared by 0 bases and J by 3 bases, with 2 bases of the junction left unmatched. CDR3 coding DNA: TGCGCCAGCAGCTTGGGGGACAGGATCTACGAGCAGTACTTC. This encodes CASSLGDRIYEQYF.

The genes are TRBV28 and TRBJ1-2; D may be TRBD1 (5 bases). Trimming cost V 4 bases and J 4 bases, with 16 bases left between them. Germline-derived CDR1 and CDR2 are MDHEN and SYDVKM. The CDR3 loop spans 15 amino acids. CDR3 region: CASSSHGGNAYGYTF. CDR3 sequence (DNA): TGTGCCAGCAGTTCGCATGGGGGGAATGCCTATGGCTACACCTTC.

This clone showed up just once. The chain couples TRBV7-2 to TRBJ2-1, with TRBD2 as a possible D gene (5 bases). CDR1 SGHTA and CDR2 FQGNSA come from the germline V gene. CDR3 length: 14 residues. V lost 5 bases and J 2 bases, leaving 10 bases between the germline ends. The CDR3 here is CASSPFGTYNEQFF. CDR3 DNA: TGTGCCAGCAGCCCATTCGGGACCTACAATGAGCAGTTCTTC.

The rearrangement links TRBV5-1 to TRBJ2-3; maybe TRBD2 (6 bases). The V and J ends lost 9 bases and 1 base respectively, with 12 bases between them. The CDR3 is 13 residues long. Looked up from germline, CDR1 is SGHRS and CDR2 is YFSETQ. The CDR3 region has the DNA TGCGCCACTCACGGGGGAGGCACAGATACGCAGTATTTT. Its protein product is CATHGGGTDTQYF. Filled out from reference TRBV5-1 and TRBJ2-3, the complete variable domain reads KAGVTQTPRYLIKTRGQQVTLSCSPISGHRSVSWYQQTPGQGLQFLFEYFSETQRNKGNFPGRFSGRQFSNSRSEMNVSTLELGDSALYLCATHGGGTDTQYFGPGTRLTVL.

The chain has TRBV5-6 and TRBJ2-7; a possible D gene is TRBD1 (6 bases). V lost 3 bases and J 2 bases, leaving 9 bases between the germline ends. Germline V gene data show CDR1 as SGHDT and CDR2 as YYEEEE. This CDR3 contains 13 residues. CDR3 residues: CASSSGQTYEQYF. The CDR3 bases are TGTGCCAGCAGCTCCGGACAGACCTACGAGCAGTACTTC.

In regard to this clone: One junction end disagrees with the germline gene, perhaps due to a read error. The genes are TRBV7-7 and TRBJ2-2; 9 bases agree with TRBD1. Per germline, CDR1 SSHAT and CDR2 FNYEAQ (reference sequence). This CDR3 has 14 amino acids. The chain's CDR3 is CASSSGQGTGELFF. The CDR3 region has the DNA TGTGCTAGCAGCTCGGGACAGGGAACCGGGGAGCTGTTTTTT.

The V gene is TRBV6-6, the J gene TRBJ1-4, with D unresolved. V gave up 1 base and J gave up 4 bases, with 7 bases separating them. Per the germline V gene, CDR1 is MNHNY and CDR2 is SVGAGI (reference sequence). The CDR3 is 14 residues long. DNA of the CDR3: TGTGCCAGCAGTTACTGGGGAGATAATGAAAAACTGTTTTTT. As protein: CASSYWGDNEKLFF.

This clone was seen more than once but under ten times. This chain links TRBV6-5 with TRBJ2-5, with TRBD1 matching over 9 bases. This CDR3 contains 14 residues. V lost 3 bases, J lost 5 bases, and 4 bases stayed unmatched. The V gene's germline CDR1 is MNHEY and CDR2 SVGAGI. The CDR3 is CASSYTGGWETQYF. DNA for the CDR3: TGTGCCAGCAGTTATACAGGGGGCTGGGAGACCCAGTACTTC.

V is TRBV7-8 and J is TRBJ1-2; D remains ambiguous. This CDR3 has 14 amino acids. CDR1 and CDR2 from the germline V gene are SGHVS and FQNEAQ. The V and J ends lost 1 base and 4 bases respectively, with 10 bases between them. For the CDR3, the DNA is TGTGCCAGCAGCTTAGTACAGAGCTCCTATGGCTACACCTTC. It specifies CASSLVQSSYGYTF.

The rearrangement joins TRBV6-6 to TRBJ1-4; a weak D match, TRBD1 (5 bases). CDR3 length equals 15 residues. Germline loops: CDR1 MNHNY, CDR2 SVGAGI (reference sequence). V dropped 2 bases and J dropped 4 bases, with 11 bases sitting between them. The CDR3 DNA reads TGTGCCAGCAGTTACGAGAGTGGGGGTAATGAAAAACTGTTTTTT. Translation gives CASSYESGGNEKLFF.